The 32 T cell receptor beta chains listed next were all sequenced from one sample in a study of shared clonotypes between healthy human individuals. Naive CD8 populations comprised CD45RO-negative cells positively selected for CCR7, excluding terminally differentiated effector memory CD45RA+ cells. Only in-frame clones appear in the TCRdb table, and some are missing; sequencing was by immunoSEQ multiplex PCR. The repertoire consists of fewer than 700,000 clones, with approximately 96% occurring once and the leading ten covering 0.11%. The sequenced sample consisted of naive CD8+ T cells sorted from blood. These receptors all come from a woman in her thirties in good health.

This chain uses TRBV28 with TRBJ2-2; 10 bases are shared with TRBD1. Per the germline V gene, CDR1 is MDHEN and CDR2 is SYDVKM. The J segment lost 15 bases and the V segment lost 4 bases, leaving 2 bases of the junction unmatched. The CDR3 contains 11 residues. The CDR3 spells CASSWGQGLFF. As DNA, the CDR3 is TGTGCCAGCAGTTGGGGACAGGGGTTGTTTTTT.

The chain couples TRBV9 to TRBJ2-3, with 9 bases aligning to TRBD2. Germline trimming cut 4 bases from V and 4 bases from J; bases unmatched to any gene: 7. CDR1 and CDR2 (germline): SGDLS, YYNGEE. CDR3 length: 15 amino acids. CDR3 coding DNA: TGTGCCAGCAGCTTTAGCGGGAGTGGAGCAGATACGCAGTATTTT. This translates into CASSFSGSGADTQYF.

The chain joins TRBV28 to TRBJ2-7; the match to TRBD2 covers 9 bases. This CDR3 is built from 15 residues. The V gene end was trimmed by 5 bases and the J gene end by 4 bases; junction bases not matched to a gene: 9. In germline, CDR1 is MDHEN, CDR2 SYDVKM. The CDR3 coding sequence is TGTGCCAGCAGTCTCTCAGTGCTAGCGGGGTACGAGCAGTACTTC. This gives the protein CASSLSVLAGYEQYF.

The chain uses TRBV2 and TRBJ2-2, with D maybe TRBD1 (5 bases). The CDR3 extends over 14 amino acids. The germline gives CDR1 SNHLY, CDR2 FYNNEI. The V end lost 4 bases, the J end lost 0 bases, and 6 bases lay between the germline ends. CDR3 nucleotide sequence: TGTGCCAGCAGTGTGGGGCCGAACACCGGGGAGCTGTTTTTT. Translating gives CASSVGPNTGELFF. The whole variable domain, filled in from reference TRBV2 and TRBJ2-2, reads EPEVTQTPSHQVTQMGQEVILRCVPISNHLYFYWYRQILGQKVEFLVSFYNNEISEKSEIFDDQFSVERPDGSNFTLKIRSTKLEDSAMYFCASSVGPNTGELFFGEGSRLTVL.

J is TRBJ1-2 and V is TRBV19; D is undetermined. V was shortened by 5 bases and J by 3 bases, with 10 bases between the two germline ends. The CDR3 extends over 13 amino acids. Germline V gene lookup returns CDR1 LNHDA and CDR2 SQIVND (reference sequence). DNA of the CDR3: TGTGCCAGTAGTCCTACTCAGGACTATGGCTACACCTTC. Translating it yields CASSPTQDYGYTF.

The V gene is TRBV28, the J gene TRBJ2-1; TRBD1 is a possible D gene (6 bases). Germline V gene lookup returns CDR1 MDHEN and CDR2 SYDVKM. CDR3 length: 14 residues. The germline V and J ends were trimmed by 6 bases and 6 bases, with 15 bases remaining between them. The chain's CDR3 is CASSSLQGFNEQFF. In nucleotides, the CDR3 is TGTGCCAGCAGCTCACTTCAGGGGTTCAATGAGCAGTTCTTC.

CDR3: CASFDPGGEAFF. CDR3 DNA sequence: TGTGCCTCCTTCGACCCGGGGGGCGAAGCTTTCTTT. This chain links TRBV19 with TRBJ1-1; D may be TRBD1 (6 bases). V was cut by 11 bases and J by 8 bases, with 18 bases left in between. This CDR3 comprises 12 residues. CDR1 is LNHDA and CDR2 is SQIVND in the germline V gene (reference sequence).

This sequence joins TRBV18 and TRBJ2-7; tentatively, D is TRBD1 or TRBD2 (5 bases each). Germline assignment: CDR1 KGHSH and CDR2 LQKENI. Trimming pared 4 bases from V and 3 bases from J, leaving 13 bases between. The CDR3 is made up of 14 amino acids. The CDR3 region is CASSHRDVGYEQYF. The CDR3 DNA reads TGTGCCAGCTCACACCGGGACGTAGGCTACGAGCAGTACTTC.

The V call is TRBV10-2, the J call TRBJ1-1; 8 bases fit TRBD1. Germline loops: CDR1 WSHSY, CDR2 SAAADI. This CDR3 spans 14 amino acids. V was clipped by 7 bases and J by 7 bases; unmatched bases: 11. The CDR3: CASKDRGHNYEAFF. CDR3 coding DNA: TGCGCCAGCAAAGACAGGGGTCATAATTATGAAGCTTTCTTT.

Turning to this clone: Other DNA sequences within the sample encode an identical CDR3. V is TRBV11-2 and J is TRBJ2-1; D unclear. This CDR3 region has 11 residues. Germline lookup yields CDR1 SGHAT and CDR2 FQNNGV. Between the trimmed V and J ends, which lost 5 bases and 9 bases, there was a span of 8 bases. Here the CDR3 DNA reads TGTGCCAGCAGCCTCATAAGTGAGCAGTTCTTC. Protein product: CASSLISEQFF.

V usage is TRBV28 and J usage is TRBJ2-5, with TRBD1 identical over 9 bases. The DNA matches TRBJ2-7 better at its end, which makes the J call doubtful. The CDR3 spans 14 residues. The germline V gene has CDR1 MDHEN and CDR2 SYDVKM. The CDR3 spells CASIRTGVPYEQYF. CDR3 DNA: TGTGCCAGCATCAGGACAGGGGTGCCCTACGAGCAGTACTTC.

Points on this clone: The sample contains more than one DNA sequence encoding this CDR3. The chain combines TRBV7-9 with TRBJ2-7; D could derive from TRBD1 or TRBD2 (5 bases each). The CDR3 runs to 14 residues. From germline, CDR1 is SEHNR and CDR2 FQNEAQ (reference sequence). V gave up 1 base and J gave up 0 bases, with 7 bases separating them. CDR3: CASSLVGPSYEQYF. The CDR3 bases are TGTGCCAGCAGCTTAGTGGGACCCTCCTACGAGCAGTACTTC.

The chain employs TRBV25-1 and TRBJ2-7; D remains unclear. The CDR3 sequence is 14 residues long. The germline V gene has CDR1 MGHDK and CDR2 SYGVNS. The germline V and J ends were trimmed by 3 bases and 7 bases, with 16 bases remaining between them. In DNA form, the CDR3 reads TGTGCCAGCAGTGATGATGAGGTTTCGGTAGAGCAGTACTTC. Protein sequence: CASSDDEVSVEQYF.

This chain links TRBV9 with TRBJ1-2; D might be TRBD1 (5 bases). CDR3 size: 16 residues. Trimming shortened V by 3 bases and J by 0 bases, and 15 bases separated the two germline ends. In germline, CDR1 is SGDLS, CDR2 YYNGEE. CDR3 in amino acids: CASSDGDGLSNYGYTF. CDR3 DNA: TGTGCCAGCAGCGACGGGGACGGACTATCTAACTATGGCTACACCTTC.

The rearrangement uses TRBV5-6 and TRBJ2-3; 7 bases line up with TRBD2. Germline lookup yields CDR1 SGHDT and CDR2 YYEEEE. This CDR3 has 15 residues. V shed 0 bases and J 4 bases; nucleotides not matched to a gene: 5. CDR3 in amino acids: CASSLGDYWADTQYF. The CDR3 DNA sequence: TGTGCCAGCAGCTTGGGGGACTACTGGGCAGATACGCAGTATTTT.

This chain joins TRBV27 and TRBJ1-5; D gene uncertain. The germline V and J ends were trimmed by 5 bases and 0 bases, with 5 bases remaining between them. In germline, CDR1 is MNHEY, CDR2 SMNVEV (reference sequence). The CDR3 sequence is 13 residues long. Here the CDR3 DNA reads TGTGCCAGCAGTGGCGATAGCAATCAGCCCCAGCATTTT. It specifies CASSGDSNQPQHF.

This chain joins TRBV18 and TRBJ1-1; perhaps TRBD1 as D (6 bases). The germline V gene encodes CDR1 KGHSH and CDR2 LQKENI. This CDR3 is built from 12 residues. V shed 3 bases and J shed 8 bases, with 10 bases lying between them. The CDR3 is CASSPAGTEAFF. For the CDR3, the DNA is TGTGCCAGCTCACCGGCCGGGACAGAAGCTTTCTTT.

This sequence joins TRBV13 and TRBJ2-1; TRBD1 matches 9 bases. This CDR3 is 16 amino acids long. Germline trimming cut 3 bases from V and 7 bases from J; bases unmatched to any gene: 10. Germline values: CDR1 PRHDT, CDR2 FYEKMQ (reference sequence). The DNA for the CDR3 is TGTGCCAGCAGCTTCACCGGACAGGGGAGGAAGAATGAGCAGTTCTTC. It translates to CASSFTGQGRKNEQFF. Full variable domain (rest looked up from reference TRBV13 and TRBJ2-1): AAGVIQSPRHLIKEKRETATLKCYPIPRHDTVYWYQQGPGQDPQFLISFYEKMQSDKGSIPDRFSAQQFSDYHSELNMSSLELGDSALYFCASSFTGQGRKNEQFFGPGTRLTVL.

The chain recombines TRBV7-9 with TRBJ2-1; no firm D call. This CDR3 contains 14 residues. Germline V CDR1 and CDR2: SEHNR, FQNEAQ (reference sequence). V shed 5 bases and J shed 9 bases, with 17 bases lying between them. In DNA, the CDR3 is TGTGCCAGCAGCCACAAAGCAACCCTAAGTGAGCAGTTCTTC. Translating gives CASSHKATLSEQFF.

This chain uses TRBV5-4 with TRBJ2-1; D is undetermined. Germline loops: CDR1 SGHNT, CDR2 YYREEE (reference sequence). Trimming left V 1 base short and J 5 bases short, with 7 bases between. The CDR3 extends over 13 amino acids. CDR3 sequence (DNA): TGTGCCAGCAGCTTGCAAGCCCACAATGAGCAGTTCTTC. Translation: CASSLQAHNEQFF.

The chain carries TRBV6-1 and TRBJ1-5; D not certain. Germline V gene data show CDR1 as MNHNS and CDR2 as SASEGT. The CDR3 covers 17 residues. The V end lost 3 bases, the J end lost 7 bases, and 22 bases lay between the germline ends. The CDR3 DNA sequence: TGTGCCAGCAGTGAGGATGAGGTGGCACCCCTCAGCCAGCCCCAGCATTTT. This gives the protein CASSEDEVAPLSQPQHF.

CDR3 residues: CASSLYLGAYEQYF. The CDR3 DNA follows: TGTGCCAGCAGTTTGTATCTCGGAGCCTACGAGCAGTACTTC. The chain employs TRBV28 and TRBJ2-7; D gene ambiguous. CDR3 length equals 14 residues. The V gene lost 3 bases and the J gene lost 2 bases, with 11 bases spanning the gap. CDR1 and CDR2 from the germline V gene are MDHEN and SYDVKM.

The chain carries TRBV28 and TRBJ2-1, with 16 bases lining up with TRBD2. Per germline, CDR1 MDHEN and CDR2 SYDVKM. The CDR3 spans 15 residues. V lost 2 bases and J lost 9; bases outside the gene matches: 1. The CDR3 DNA reads TGTGCCAGCAGTTTAGGGACTAGCGGGAGGGTTGAGCAGTTCTTC. The encoded protein is CASSLGTSGRVEQFF.

J is TRBJ2-3 and V is TRBV7-6; maybe TRBD2 (6 bases). V was cut by 0 bases and J by 6 bases, with 10 bases left in between. The CDR3 consists of 14 residues. Germline V gene lookup returns CDR1 SGHVS and CDR2 FNYEAQ. CDR3 sequence (DNA): TGTGCCAGCAGCTTAGCTTCGCGGGGTGATACGCAGTATTTT. This encodes CASSLASRGDTQYF.

The rearrangement uses TRBV19 and TRBJ1-5; perhaps TRBD1 as D (5 bases). Germline V gene sequence: CDR1 LNHDA, CDR2 SQIVND (reference sequence). This CDR3 contains 16 residues. V lost 7 bases, J lost 2 bases, and 18 bases lay in between. As DNA, the CDR3 is TGTGCCAGTACCGCCATAGGGGACGTCGGCAATCAGCCCCAGCATTTT. Its protein is CASTAIGDVGNQPQHF.

The rearrangement links TRBV10-2 to TRBJ2-7, with D perhaps matching TRBD2 (5 bases). This CDR3 has 15 amino acids. Germline CDR1 and CDR2: WSHSY and SAAADI. V was clipped by 2 bases and J by 5 bases, with 16 bases between them. DNA for the CDR3: TGCGCCAGCAGTGAGGAGAGGGCTTTTACGGACGAGCAGTACTTC. Its translation: CASSEERAFTDEQYF.

V gene TRBV6-5 combines with J gene TRBJ2-1; D not certain. Trimming cost V 5 bases and J 2 bases, with 7 bases left between them. Germline values: CDR1 MNHEY, CDR2 SVGAGI. The CDR3 runs 13 residues. CDR3 DNA: TGTGCCAGCAGTGGGCCCGCCTACAATGAGCAGTTCTTC. This encodes CASSGPAYNEQFF.

V and J are TRBV7-9 and TRBJ1-1, with D uncertain. Trimming shortened V by 1 base and J by 5 bases, and 20 bases separated the two germline ends. The length of the CDR3 is 17 residues. Germline values: CDR1 SEHNR, CDR2 FQNEAQ (reference sequence). The CDR3 reads CASSLGLGSMKKTEAFF. CDR3 nucleotides: TGTGCCAGCAGCTTAGGGTTGGGCTCTATGAAGAAGACTGAAGCTTTCTTT.

As for this clone: Its ends do not fully match the called genes, so a read error is possible. The chain links TRBV6-5 to TRBJ2-1; D not certain. Per germline, CDR1 MNHEY and CDR2 SVGAGI. The CDR3 length is 9 residues. DNA for the CDR3: TGCGGAGAACACAATGAGCAGTTCTTC. This translates into CGEHNEQFF.

V usage is TRBV25-1 and J usage is TRBJ1-4; 12 positions agree with TRBD1. The CDR3 extends over 15 amino acids. Trimming cost V 6 bases and J 7 bases; bases outside gene matches: 6. Germline-derived CDR1 and CDR2 are MGHDK and SYGVNS. The CDR3 DNA reads as TGTGCCAGCAGATTGGGACAGGGGGCGGGTGAAAAACTGTTTTTT. It specifies CASRLGQGAGEKLFF. Full variable domain (rest looked up from reference TRBV25-1 and TRBJ1-4): EADIYQTPRYLVIGTGKKITLECSQTMGHDKMYWYQQDPGMELHLIHYSYGVNSTEKGDLSSESTVSRIRTEHFPLTLESARPSHTSQYLCASRLGQGAGEKLFFGSGTQLSVL.

This sequence joins TRBV7-8 and TRBJ1-1, with D uncertain. The germline V gene encodes CDR1 SGHVS and CDR2 FQNEAQ. This CDR3 spans 15 amino acids. The germline V and J ends were trimmed by 0 bases and 1 base, with 9 bases remaining between them. In nucleotides, the CDR3 is TGTGCCAGCAGCTTAGCAGCGGAAACGAACACTGAAGCTTTCTTT. Residues: CASSLAAETNTEAFF.

The sample holds one count of this clone. Here the CDR3 reads CATKTDLELEAFF. Here the CDR3 DNA reads TGTGCCACGAAGACGGACCTTGAGCTTGAAGCTTTCTTT. J is TRBJ1-1 and V is TRBV10-3, with unresolved D. CDR1 is ENHRY, CDR2 SYGVKD, per germline. The CDR3 contains 13 residues. The V end was cut by 10 bases, the J end by 7 bases, with 19 bases between.